Sequencing of this TCR beta chain was carried out in a study of early T cells in non-severe SARS-CoV-2 infection. Study details: Sequenced bulk RNA came from whole blood that was unsorted, and chains were unpaired. Study-level findings and limits: Private and CD4 specificities were missed by VDJdb matching, skewed to anti-spike CD8.

This clonotype has ten or more counts. The antigen is undetermined. V lost 6 bases and J lost 0; bases outside the gene matches: 8. Germline CDR1 is DFQATT and CDR2 is SNEGSKA (reference sequence). There are 15 residues in the CDR3. Attached unique molecular identifiers marked individual cDNA molecules. TCRdb redid the calling of the 5' RACE reads with MiXCR, one entry per CDR3 protein. The sample yields around 50,000 distinct CDR3 sequences, approximately 6.2% seen once. The sequenced material came from whole blood. This clonotype was sampled from an adult who was a healthcare worker with PCR-confirmed SARS-CoV-2 infection or an uninfected control (not recorded which). The rearrangement joins TRBV20-1 to TRBJ1-3, with 7 positions matching TRBD1. CDR3 nucleotides: TGCAGTGCCCCTGGGACAGCTACCTCTGGAAACACCATATATTTT. Protein: CSAPGTATSGNTIYF.